The 10 T cell receptor beta chains below come from one sample, sequenced in a study of radiation and T cells in renal cell carcinoma. Sequencing used immunoSEQ multiplex PCR; TCRdb keeps in-frame clones, though not all of them. Among 130,000 to 150,000 clones listed, approximately 86% were seen once. Time point defined: blood 4 weeks post-SBRT, at nephrectomy. The treatment denotes: 15 Gy SBRT to primary tumor, nephrectomy 4 weeks later. The specimen comprised blood, sampled from a patient whose treatment included radiotherapy and nephrectomy. These receptor sequences come from a woman between 45 and 60 years old with renal cell carcinoma.

CDR3 DNA sequence: TGTGCCTCCAATCCGAAGGCGAACACCGGGGAGCTGTTTTTT. This gives the protein CASNPKANTGELFF. This sequence joins TRBV27 and TRBJ2-2; no firm D call. Germline V gene data show CDR1 as MNHEY and CDR2 as SMNVEV (reference sequence). V was pared by 11 bases and J by 0 bases, with 13 bases between. The CDR3 sequence is 14 residues long.

The chain is built from TRBV6-1 and TRBJ2-3; D is ambiguous. Looked up from germline, CDR1 is MNHNS and CDR2 is SASEGT. Trimming left V 7 bases short and J 1 base short, with 12 bases between. The CDR3 extends over 14 amino acids. In nucleotides, the CDR3 is TGTGCCAGCACTCCACTGTCTGGCACAGATACGCAGTATTTT. It encodes CASTPLSGTDTQYF.

This chain joins TRBV4-2 and TRBJ1-4; D is perhaps TRBD1 (5 bases). Germline V CDR1 and CDR2: LGHNA, YNFKEQ. CDR3 size: 18 residues. Trimming stripped 0 bases from V and 0 bases from J, with 14 bases between. The CDR3 region has the DNA TGTGCCAGCAGCCAAGAGGAACCGACAGACACAACTAATGAAAAACTGTTTTTT. This sequence encodes CASSQEEPTDTTNEKLFF.

This chain joins TRBV11-2 and TRBJ2-7, with D perhaps matching TRBD1 (5 bases). CDR3 size: 13 residues. V dropped 5 bases and J dropped 3 bases, with 11 bases sitting between them. Germline loops: CDR1 SGHAT, CDR2 FQNNGV. CDR3 DNA sequence: TGTGCCAGCAGCCAGAACAGGTTCTACGAGCAGTACTTC. It translates to CASSQNRFYEQYF.

As DNA, the CDR3 is TGTGCCAGCAGTTACACGGCCTACAATGAGCAGTTCTTC. Protein: CASSYTAYNEQFF. The chain is built from TRBV6-6 and TRBJ2-1; D unresolved. This CDR3 contains 13 residues. Trimming cost V 2 bases and J 2 bases, with 4 bases left between them. Per the germline V gene, CDR1 is MNHNY and CDR2 is SVGAGI (reference sequence).

The CDR3 loop is CASSEEIGKETQYF. CDR3 sequence (DNA): TGTGCCAGCAGTGAAGAAATCGGTAAAGAGACCCAGTACTTC. This chain joins TRBV2 and TRBJ2-5; D not certain. Germline assignment: CDR1 SNHLY and CDR2 FYNNEI. The CDR3 totals 14 residues. V lost 1 base and J lost 3, with 9 bases in between.

The chain combines TRBV7-2 with TRBJ1-1; D unclear. The CDR3 length is 14 residues. Germline lookup yields CDR1 SGHTA and CDR2 FQGNSA. V was shortened by 3 bases and J by 0 bases, with 8 bases between the two germline ends. CDR3 loop: CASSFLGMNTEAFF. For the CDR3, the DNA is TGTGCCAGCAGCTTTTTAGGAATGAACACTGAAGCTTTCTTT.

The chain carries TRBV10-3 and TRBJ2-7; possible D gene TRBD1, 6 bases. The CDR3 consists of 14 residues. The ends were cut back, 10 bases at V and 2 bases at J, with 18 bases in the middle. The germline gives CDR1 ENHRY, CDR2 SYGVKD. The CDR3 spells CATYRDIGPYEQYF. In DNA form, the CDR3 reads TGTGCCACGTACCGGGACATCGGGCCCTACGAGCAGTACTTC.

This clone was observed a single time. The genes are TRBV5-1 and TRBJ2-7, with 7 bases fitting TRBD2. This CDR3 region has 14 residues. Trimming at V came to 0 bases and at J to 3 bases, leaving 3 bases not matched to a gene. Per germline, CDR1 SGHRS and CDR2 YFSETQ. Here the CDR3 reads CASSLGGEGYEQYF. CDR3 DNA sequence: TGCGCCAGCAGCTTGGGAGGGGAGGGCTACGAGCAGTACTTC.

The CDR3 here is CASSQGRGVRSYNEQFF. The CDR3 nucleotides are TGCGCCAGCAGCCAGGGGAGGGGGGTACGCTCCTACAATGAGCAGTTCTTC. V and J are TRBV4-1 and TRBJ2-1; TRBD2 is a possible D gene (7 bases). V lost 3 bases and J 0 bases, leaving 15 bases between the germline ends. Germline values: CDR1 MGHRA, CDR2 YSYEKL. CDR3 length: 17 amino acids.